The 32 T cell receptor beta chains listed next were all sequenced from one sample in a study of blood T cell repertoires in COVID-19. Method: immunoSEQ multiplex PCR; TCRdb's copy keeps in-frame clones and lacks some. The sample has about 270,000 clones, about 80% seen once. Sequences were obtained from peripheral blood. The receptors shown here come from a woman in her 50s who had recovered from COVID-19.

The chain is built from TRBV7-7 and TRBJ2-5; a possible D gene is TRBD2 (6 bases). This CDR3 has 14 residues. V was shortened by 3 bases and J by 3 bases, with 11 bases between the two germline ends. Germline CDR1 and CDR2: SSHAT and FNYEAQ (reference sequence). The CDR3 loop reads CASSLGGPKETQYF. CDR3 sequence (DNA): TGTGCCAGCAGCTTGGGAGGACCAAAAGAGACCCAGTACTTC.

The V call is TRBV3-1 (or the pseudogene TRBV3-2), the J call TRBJ2-5; a weak D match, TRBD2 (7 bases). Trimming took off 4 bases at V and 5 bases at J, with 17 bases between the two ends. The germline V gene has CDR1 LGHDT and CDR2 YNNKEL (reference sequence). There are 15 residues in the CDR3. Here the CDR3 reads CASSPRRGEGETQYF. CDR3 nucleotides: TGTGCCAGCAGCCCCCGGAGGGGGGAGGGGGAGACCCAGTACTTC.

This clone has a handful of counts. The J gene is TRBJ2-7, the V gene TRBV4-3; 10 bases map to TRBD2. The CDR3 length is 13 residues. J gave up 4 bases and V 4 bases, and 1 base lay outside the gene matches. Germline V gene data show CDR1 as LGHNA and CDR2 as YSLEER. CDR3 in DNA: TGCGCCAGCAGCCCAGCGGGGGGGTACGAGCAGTACTTC. This translates into CASSPAGGYEQYF.

The rearrangement links TRBV11-3 to TRBJ2-2; D may be TRBD2 (7 bases). CDR1 and CDR2 from the germline V gene are SGHNT and YENEEA. The CDR3 loop spans 18 amino acids. V shed 4 bases and J shed 4 bases, with 22 bases lying between them. The CDR3 DNA reads as TGTGCCAGCAGCTCCTCCTTGGCGGGGGCAACCTCCACCGGGGAGCTGTTTTTT. Translation gives CASSSSLAGATSTGELFF. Filled out from reference TRBV11-3 and TRBJ2-2, the complete variable domain reads EAGVVQSPRYKIIEKKQPVAFWCNPISGHNTLYWYLQNLGQGPELLIRYENEEAVDDSQLPKDRFSAERLKGVDSTLKIQPAELGDSAVYLCASSSSLAGATSTGELFFGEGSRLTVL.

The rearrangement links TRBV3-1 (or the pseudogene TRBV3-2) to TRBJ1-6; D remains ambiguous. Germline values: CDR1 LGHDT, CDR2 YNNKEL (reference sequence). This CDR3 has 16 amino acids. V lost 0 bases to trimming and J lost 4 bases, with 10 bases between them. CDR3 residues: CASSQDAGIYNSPLHF. For the CDR3, the DNA is TGTGCCAGCAGCCAAGATGCGGGGATTTATAATTCACCCCTCCACTTT.

The rearrangement joins TRBV28 to TRBJ1-2; a weak D match, TRBD1 (6 bases). Germline V gene sequence: CDR1 MDHEN, CDR2 SYDVKM. Trimming removed 5 bases from V and 0 bases from J, with 13 bases in between. This CDR3 spans 15 amino acids. DNA of the CDR3: TGTGCCAGCAGTGCGGGGGGGGCCGCTAACTATGGCTACACCTTC. Translated, it gives CASSAGGAANYGYTF.

J is TRBJ2-7 and V is TRBV18, with D hard to call. This CDR3 is built from 12 residues. Germline V gives CDR1 KGHSH, CDR2 LQKENI. V gave up 5 bases and J gave up 0 bases, with 5 bases separating them. The CDR3 coding sequence is TGTGCCAGCTCAACAAGCTCCTACGAGCAGTACTTC. Translated: CASSTSSYEQYF.

Only one count was recorded for this clone. V is TRBV28 and J is TRBJ2-1, with 11 bases aligning to TRBD2. The germline CDR1 and CDR2 sequences are MDHEN and SYDVKM. CDR3 length: 17 residues. Unmatched junction bases numbered 9, after V lost 0 bases and J lost 8 bases. The CDR3 reads CASSLWSGTSGSYEQFF. CDR3 sequence (DNA): TGTGCCAGCAGTTTATGGTCCGGGACTAGCGGTTCGTATGAGCAGTTCTTC.

CDR3: CASSGPPWGGSTGNTIYF. In DNA form, the CDR3 reads TGTGCCAGCAGTGGTCCCCCCTGGGGGGGGTCTACTGGAAACACCATATATTTT. This chain links TRBV28 with TRBJ1-3, with a possible D match to TRBD1 (5 bases). Per germline, CDR1 MDHEN and CDR2 SYDVKM. V lost 5 bases to trimming and J lost 2 bases, with 22 bases between them. The CDR3 is 18 residues long.

V usage is TRBV9 and J usage is TRBJ2-7; 11 nucleotides agree with TRBD2. The germline CDR1 and CDR2 sequences are SGDLS and YYNGEE. The CDR3 contains 14 residues. V was pared by 4 bases and J by 3 bases, with 3 bases of the junction left unmatched. The CDR3 loop reads CASSPTSGGYEQYF. The CDR3 DNA reads as TGTGCCAGCAGCCCAACTAGCGGGGGCTACGAGCAGTACTTC. The entire variable domain, with the rest obtained from reference TRBV9 and TRBJ2-7, is as follows: DSGVTQTPKHLITATGQRVTLRCSPRSGDLSVYWYQQSLDQGLQFLIQYYNGEERAKGNILERFSAQQFPDLHSELNLSSLELGDSALYFCASSPTSGGYEQYFGPGTRLTVT.

The genes are TRBV7-2 and TRBJ2-3; 7 positions agree with TRBD2. This CDR3 contains 13 residues. CDR1 is SGHTA, CDR2 FQGNSA, per germline. V shed 0 bases, J shed 6 bases, and the junction held 0 bases outside the gene matches. The CDR3 sequence is CASSLARGDTQYF. The CDR3, as DNA: TGTGCCAGCAGCTTAGCGCGGGGGGATACGCAGTATTTT.

This chain joins TRBV6-2 or TRBV6-3 and TRBJ1-5, with a possible D match to TRBD1 (5 bases). The CDR3 consists of 17 residues. Trimming took off 6 bases at V and 5 bases at J, with 23 bases between the two ends. Germline lookup yields CDR1 MNHEY and CDR2 SVGEGT. CDR3 in amino acids: CASSRLQAAEGDQPQHF. DNA of the CDR3: TGTGCCAGCAGCCGCCTACAGGCGGCGGAGGGAGATCAGCCCCAGCATTTT.

The chain combines TRBV5-4 with TRBJ1-2; no definite D call. Germline values: CDR1 SGHNT, CDR2 YYREEE (reference sequence). This CDR3 contains 15 residues. Trimming pared 1 base from V and 8 bases from J, leaving 18 bases between. The CDR3 bases are TGTGCCAGCAGCTTGTCAGGAGGTGCTTCAAGGGGCTACACCTTC. Translating it yields CASSLSGGASRGYTF.

This sequence joins TRBV7-9 and TRBJ1-2; D not resolved. Germline CDR1 is SEHNR and CDR2 is FQNEAQ (reference sequence). The CDR3 is 14 residues long. V was pared by 1 base and J by 8 bases, with 14 bases between. The DNA for the CDR3 is TGTGCCAGCAGCTTAGGAGATCAGCGGGCCGGCTACACCTTC. Its protein product is CASSLGDQRAGYTF. The full variable domain, rest sourced from reference TRBV7-9 and TRBJ1-2, is DTGVSQNPRHKITKRGQNVTFRCDPISEHNRLYWYRQTLGQGPEFLTYFQNEAQLEKSRLLSDRFSAERPKGSFSTLEIQRTEQGDSAMYLCASSLGDQRAGYTFGSGTRLTVV.

The chain recombines TRBV11-1 with TRBJ2-3; D is ambiguous. The V and J ends lost 4 bases and 3 bases respectively, with 14 bases between them. The CDR3 consists of 15 residues. The germline V gene has CDR1 SGHAT and CDR2 FQDESV (reference sequence). CDR3: CASSSISPRTDTQYF. CDR3 sequence (DNA): TGTGCCAGCAGCTCTATTTCGCCACGGACAGATACGCAGTATTTT.

CDR3 nucleotide sequence: TGTGCCAGCAGTGACTCGGCAGGGGCCGACTATGGCTACACCTTC. As protein: CASSDSAGADYGYTF. This rearrangement joins TRBV6-4 to TRBJ1-2; perhaps TRBD1 as D (6 bases). V lost 0 bases to trimming and J lost 3 bases, with 11 bases between them. The CDR3 runs 15 residues. The germline CDR1 and CDR2 sequences are MRHNA and SNTAGT.

The chain couples TRBV7-9 to TRBJ1-3; D remains ambiguous. Looked up from germline, CDR1 is SEHNR and CDR2 is FQNEAQ (reference sequence). This CDR3 region has 15 residues. The V and J ends lost 5 bases and 1 base respectively, with 12 bases between them. The CDR3: CASSRLGESGNTIYF. CDR3 DNA: TGTGCCAGCAGCCGACTCGGGGAATCTGGAAACACCATATATTTT.

The J gene is TRBJ2-5, the V gene TRBV6-5; D gene uncertain. V was pared by 8 bases and J by 5 bases, with 9 bases between. Germline assignment: CDR1 MNHEY and CDR2 SVGAGI. The CDR3 spans 11 residues. The CDR3 nucleotides read TGTGCCAGCGGGTGGGCCGAGACCCAGTACTTC. Translation gives CASGWAETQYF.

In this sample, this clone turned up once. An end of the junction does not agree with germline; a read error may underlie this. The rearrangement uses TRBV2 and TRBJ2-7; 9 positions agree with TRBD2. The germline V gene encodes CDR1 SNHLY and CDR2 FYNNEI. CDR3 length: 15 residues. CDR3 protein: CASSDPLGVAGVGLF. The CDR3 nucleotides are TGTGCCAGCAGTGACCCCCTCGGGGTAGCGGGAGTTGGTTTGTTC. Full variable domain (missing parts from reference TRBV2 and TRBJ2-7): EPEVTQTPSHQVTQMGQEVILRCVPISNHLYFYWYRQILGQKVEFLVSFYNNEISEKSEIFDDQFSVERPDGSNFTLKIRSTKLEDSAMYFCASSDPLGVAGVGLFGPGTRLTVT.

This chain uses TRBV28 with TRBJ1-4; 9 nucleotides agree with TRBD1. This CDR3 spans 14 amino acids. J gave up 8 bases and V 5 bases, and 6 bases lay outside the gene matches. Per the germline V gene, CDR1 is MDHEN and CDR2 is SYDVKM. In DNA form, the CDR3 reads TGTGCCAGCAGTCTTGGACAGGGGACAGAAAAACTGTTTTTT. The encoded protein is CASSLGQGTEKLFF.

V usage is TRBV28 and J usage is TRBJ2-7; D is uncertain. Germline V gives CDR1 MDHEN, CDR2 SYDVKM. The ends were cut back, 7 bases at V and 0 bases at J, with 16 bases in the middle. The CDR3 loop spans 15 amino acids. CDR3 nucleotides: TGTGCCAGCACCTCCGCCCGGGTTGGCTCCTACGAGCAGTACTTC. Translated, it gives CASTSARVGSYEQYF.

The CDR3 region has the DNA TGTGCCAGCAGACAAACCGGGACAGAATATTTCGGAAACACCATATATTTT. This translates into CASRQTGTEYFGNTIYF. The rearrangement uses TRBV4-2 and TRBJ1-3, with 7 bases fitting TRBD1. V lost 6 bases, J lost 4 bases, and 15 bases stayed unmatched. The CDR3 runs to 17 residues. Germline loops: CDR1 LGHNA, CDR2 YNFKEQ.

This clone has ten or more counts. Other DNA variants within this sample encode the same CDR3. The chain carries TRBV27 and TRBJ1-5, with a weak D call TRBD1 (6 bases). This CDR3 spans 14 amino acids. Germline V gene lookup returns CDR1 MNHEY and CDR2 SMNVEV (reference sequence). Trimming stripped 3 bases from V and 1 base from J, with 7 bases between. In nucleotides, the CDR3 is TGTGCCAGCAGTTTTCAGGGGAGCAATCAGCCCCAGCATTTT. Translating gives CASSFQGSNQPQHF.

The chain combines TRBV9 with TRBJ2-3, with TRBD2 matching over 12 bases. Trimming took 4 bases from V and 2 from J; bases not matched to a gene: 5. The germline CDR1 and CDR2 sequences are SGDLS and YYNGEE. This CDR3 spans 16 amino acids. The chain's CDR3 is CASSLGLAGSTDTQYF. For the CDR3, the DNA is TGTGCCAGCAGCTTAGGACTAGCGGGGTCCACAGATACGCAGTATTTT.

The CDR3 loop reads CASSFTGNQPQHF. The CDR3 nucleotides read TGTGCCAGCAGTTTTACTGGCAATCAGCCCCAGCATTTT. The chain combines TRBV12-3 or TRBV12-4 with TRBJ1-5; the D is unclear. The ends were cut back, 3 bases at V and 2 bases at J, with 5 bases in the middle. The length of the CDR3 is 13 residues.

V and J are TRBV2 and TRBJ2-1; weak D call: TRBD2 (6 bases). This CDR3 is 12 amino acids long. Per the germline V gene, CDR1 is SNHLY and CDR2 is FYNNEI. The V and J ends lost 3 bases and 9 bases respectively, with 9 bases between them. The CDR3 sequence: CASSDAGTEQFF. CDR3 bases: TGTGCCAGCAGTGACGCGGGGACTGAGCAGTTCTTC.

J is TRBJ1-4 and V is TRBV11-2; TRBD1 matches at 9 bases. Germline loops: CDR1 SGHAT, CDR2 FQNNGV. The CDR3 consists of 15 residues. Trimming cost V 5 bases and J 7 bases; bases outside gene matches: 8. The CDR3 DNA is TGTGCCAGCAGCACCGGGGACAGGGCGGGTGAAAAACTGTTTTTT. Translating gives CASSTGDRAGEKLFF.

The chain employs TRBV6-2 or TRBV6-3 and TRBJ2-3; 8 bases are shared with TRBD1. The germline CDR1 and CDR2 sequences are MNHEY and SVGEGT. Trimming took 5 bases from V and 0 from J; bases not matched to a gene: 4. The CDR3 is 15 residues long. Written as DNA, the CDR3 is TGTGCCAGCAGTAACGGACAGGGTAGCACAGATACGCAGTATTTT. It specifies CASSNGQGSTDTQYF.

The chain joins TRBV2 to TRBJ1-5; tentative D call: TRBD1 (6 bases). With 2 bases removed from V and 4 bases from J, the gap between germline ends came to 12 bases. This CDR3 comprises 15 residues. Germline assignment: CDR1 SNHLY and CDR2 FYNNEI. The CDR3 spells CASSETRGHNQPQHF. The CDR3 DNA follows: TGTGCCAGCAGTGAAACTAGGGGACATAATCAGCCCCAGCATTTT.

This chain joins TRBV4-3 and TRBJ2-7, with D perhaps TRBD2 (5 bases). CDR1 is LGHNA and CDR2 is YSLEER in the germline V gene. V lost 0 bases to trimming and J lost 0 bases, with 12 bases between them. The CDR3 is made up of 16 amino acids. The CDR3 is CASSQDLALSSYEQYF. DNA for the CDR3: TGCGCCAGCAGCCAAGATTTAGCGTTGAGCTCCTACGAGCAGTACTTC.

The gene calls are TRBV27 and TRBJ1-1; no firm D call. The CDR3 runs to 11 residues. Looked up from germline, CDR1 is MNHEY and CDR2 is SMNVEV (reference sequence). V lost 7 bases, J lost 3 bases, and 6 bases lay in between. The CDR3 protein is CASTDYTEAFF. As DNA, the CDR3 is TGTGCCAGCACAGACTACACTGAAGCTTTCTTT.

In its sample, this clone was seen once. The chain has TRBV19 and TRBJ2-5; 7 positions match TRBD2. The CDR3 extends over 13 amino acids. Per germline, CDR1 LNHDA and CDR2 SQIVND (reference sequence). V was pared by 5 bases and J by 4 bases, with 4 bases of the junction left unmatched. This CDR3 is CASSWTGGETQYF. In DNA, the CDR3 is TGTGCCAGTAGTTGGACGGGGGGAGAGACCCAGTACTTC.